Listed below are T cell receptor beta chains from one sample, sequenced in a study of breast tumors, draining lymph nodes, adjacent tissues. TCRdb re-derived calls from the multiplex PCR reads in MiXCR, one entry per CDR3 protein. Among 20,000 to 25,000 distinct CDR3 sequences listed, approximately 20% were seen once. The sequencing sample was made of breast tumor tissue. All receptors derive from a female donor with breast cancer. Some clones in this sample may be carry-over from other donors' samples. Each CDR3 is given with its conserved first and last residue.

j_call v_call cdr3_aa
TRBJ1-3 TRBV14 CASSHLTRDTIYF
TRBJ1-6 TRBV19 CASRPQSGGTDNSPLHF
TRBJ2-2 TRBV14 CASSPAGGSLVGELFF
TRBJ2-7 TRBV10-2 CASSVSSGVYEQYF
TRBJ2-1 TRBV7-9 CASSLRTSGYNEQFF
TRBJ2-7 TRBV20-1 CSATPTASSYEQYF
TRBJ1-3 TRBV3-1 CASSQDIGSSGNTIYF
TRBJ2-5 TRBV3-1 CASSQDLNQETQYF
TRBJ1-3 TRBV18 CASSRDTGSSGNTIYF
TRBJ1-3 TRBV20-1 CSARGPVSGNTIYF
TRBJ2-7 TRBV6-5 CASSQPGLGTYEQYF
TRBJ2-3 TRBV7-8 CASSKLAGLGTDTQYF
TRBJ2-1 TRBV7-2 CASSLALAGVSYNEQFF
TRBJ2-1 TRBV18 CASSPEVRQTSSYNEQFF
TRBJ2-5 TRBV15 CATSQLIAGTGGETQYF
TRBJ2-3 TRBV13 CASSSTADTQYF
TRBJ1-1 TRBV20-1 CSAPDRGTEAFF
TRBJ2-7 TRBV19 CASSRSGSGSYEQYF
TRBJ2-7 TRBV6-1 CASRPGTAVDYEQYF
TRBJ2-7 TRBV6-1 CASRSRGIYEQYF
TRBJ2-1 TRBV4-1 CASSQDLGGSSYNEQFF
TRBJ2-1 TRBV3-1 CASSQAASNEQFF
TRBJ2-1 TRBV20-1 CSASGQGYNEQFF
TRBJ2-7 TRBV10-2 CASTPQRVNEQYF
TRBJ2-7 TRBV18 CASSHPSGQGAEQYF
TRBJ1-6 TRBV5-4 CASGGLNSPLHF
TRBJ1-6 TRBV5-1 CASSWDRPNSPLHF
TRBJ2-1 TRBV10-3 CAIRDGTSGRENEQFF
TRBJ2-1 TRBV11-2 CASSLEDRVSKEQFF
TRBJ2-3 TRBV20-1 CSADILLAGGSTDTQYF
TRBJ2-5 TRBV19 CASSIGLQETQYF
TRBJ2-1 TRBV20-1 CSAQRDRDLF
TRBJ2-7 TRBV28 CASSWDRGRYEQYF
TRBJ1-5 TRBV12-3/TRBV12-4 CASSPGTDNQPQHF
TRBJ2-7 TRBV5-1 CASSSGTFNYEQYF
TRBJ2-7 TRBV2 CASSWGGYEQYF
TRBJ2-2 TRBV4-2 CASSQDGQNTGELFF
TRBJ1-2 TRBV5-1 CASSPSDYGYTF
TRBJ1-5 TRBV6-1 CASSARQGQPQHF
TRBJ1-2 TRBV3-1 CASSQVGGYTF
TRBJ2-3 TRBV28 CASRRLGQGMLSTDTQYF
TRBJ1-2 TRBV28 CASSPGQVVGYTF
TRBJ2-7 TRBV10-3 CAITSTSGGYEQYF
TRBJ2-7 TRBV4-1 CASSHTNEQYF
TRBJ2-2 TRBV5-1 CASSLRPRGDTGELFF
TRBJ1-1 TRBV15 CAVGGRQGEAFF
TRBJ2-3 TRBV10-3 CAISERASTDTQYF
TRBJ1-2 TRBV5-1 CASSFLQGAIYGYTF
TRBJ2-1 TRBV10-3 CAISGLAGVRQDEQFF